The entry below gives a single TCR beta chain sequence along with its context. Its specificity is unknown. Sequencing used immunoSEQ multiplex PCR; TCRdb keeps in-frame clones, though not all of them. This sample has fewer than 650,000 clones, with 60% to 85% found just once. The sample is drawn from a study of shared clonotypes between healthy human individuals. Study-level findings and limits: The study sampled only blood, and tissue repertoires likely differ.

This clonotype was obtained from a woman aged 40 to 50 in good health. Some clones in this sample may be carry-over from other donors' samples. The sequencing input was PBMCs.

CDR3 DNA: TGTGCCAGCAGCTTCAGTAGACAAGAGACCCAGTACTTC. Protein sequence: CASSFSRQETQYF. The chain recombines TRBV11-2 with TRBJ2-5, with unresolved D. The germline V gene has CDR1 SGHAT and CDR2 FQNNGV. The CDR3 is 13 residues long. V was shortened by 3 bases and J by 2 bases, with 7 bases between the two germline ends.